This T cell receptor beta chain was obtained from a study of beta chain features in type 1 diabetes. Study-wide background: The study found patients and healthy donors alike in age, gender and cell yields.

The whole isolated RNA underwent reverse transcription, so sequencing captured expressed TCRB transcripts. An average around 3.8 million reads came from naive, central memory and regulatory T cell samples. Libraries were prepared by immunoSEQ multiplex PCR; TCRdb keeps only in-frame clonotypes and omits some of them. The sample lists roughly 340,000 clones; 10% to 15% were seen once. General study findings and limits: All four CD4+ subsets of Type 1 diabetes patients contained TCRB CDR3s that were moderately but significantly shorter. Overrepresentation of cells with high TCR expression could result from cDNA sequencing.

The CDR3 is 15 residues long. Trimming left V 3 bases short and J 4 bases short, with 13 bases between. Germline loops: CDR1 MGHRA, CDR2 YSYEKL. Concerning this clone: Its antigen remains unidentified.

Each donor gave one heparinised blood draw averaging roughly 100 mL. V is TRBV4-1 and J is TRBJ1-5, with D perhaps TRBD1 (6 bases). The sample taken for sequencing was naive CD4+ T cells from blood. The sequence derives from a woman in her late teens or twenties with type 1 diabetes. Here the CDR3 DNA reads TGCGCCAGCAGCCACCCCGGGGGGGCGAATCAGCCCCAGCATTTT. This translates into CASSHPGGANQPQHF.